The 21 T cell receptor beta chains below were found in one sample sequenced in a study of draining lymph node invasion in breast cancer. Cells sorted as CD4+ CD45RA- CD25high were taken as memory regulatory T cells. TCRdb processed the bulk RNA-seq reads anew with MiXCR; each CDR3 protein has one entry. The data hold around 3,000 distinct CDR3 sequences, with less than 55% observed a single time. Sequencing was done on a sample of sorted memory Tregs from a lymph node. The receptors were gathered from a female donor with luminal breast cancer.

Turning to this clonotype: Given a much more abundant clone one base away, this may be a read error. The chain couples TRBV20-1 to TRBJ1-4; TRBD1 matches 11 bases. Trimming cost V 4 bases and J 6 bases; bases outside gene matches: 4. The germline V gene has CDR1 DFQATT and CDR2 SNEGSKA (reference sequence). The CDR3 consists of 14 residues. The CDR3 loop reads CSAIGGQGDEKLFF. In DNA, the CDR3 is TGCAGTGCTATAGGGGGACAGGGGGATGAAAAACTGTTTTTT.

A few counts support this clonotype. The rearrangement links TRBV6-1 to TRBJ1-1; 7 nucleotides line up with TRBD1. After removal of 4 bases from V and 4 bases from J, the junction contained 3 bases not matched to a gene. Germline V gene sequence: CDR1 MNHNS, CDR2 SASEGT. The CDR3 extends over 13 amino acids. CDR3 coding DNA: TGTGCCAGCAGTGCTACAGGGGTCACTGAAGCTTTCTTT. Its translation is CASSATGVTEAFF.

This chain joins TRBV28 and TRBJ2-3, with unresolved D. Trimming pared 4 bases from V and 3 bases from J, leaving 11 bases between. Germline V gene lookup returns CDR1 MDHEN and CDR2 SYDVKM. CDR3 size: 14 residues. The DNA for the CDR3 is TGTGCCAGCAGTTACCCACATGAAACAGATACGCAGTATTTT. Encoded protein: CASSYPHETDTQYF.

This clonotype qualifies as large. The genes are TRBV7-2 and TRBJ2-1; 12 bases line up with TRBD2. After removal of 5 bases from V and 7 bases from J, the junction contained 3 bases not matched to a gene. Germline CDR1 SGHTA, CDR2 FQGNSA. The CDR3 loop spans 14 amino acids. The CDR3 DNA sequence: TGTGCCAGCAGCCCGCTAGCGGGAGGGAATGAGCAGTTCTTC. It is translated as CASSPLAGGNEQFF.

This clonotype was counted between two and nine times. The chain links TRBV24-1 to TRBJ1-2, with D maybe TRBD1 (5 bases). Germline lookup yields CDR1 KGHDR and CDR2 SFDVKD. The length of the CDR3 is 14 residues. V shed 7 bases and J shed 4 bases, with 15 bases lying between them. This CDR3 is CATSLGRGTYGYTF. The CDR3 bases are TGTGCCACCAGCCTCGGCCGGGGCACCTATGGCTACACCTTC.

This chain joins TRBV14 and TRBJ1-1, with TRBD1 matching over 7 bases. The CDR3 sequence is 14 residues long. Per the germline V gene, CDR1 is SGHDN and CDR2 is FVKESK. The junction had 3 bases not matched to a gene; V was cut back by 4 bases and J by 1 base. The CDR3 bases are TGTGCCAGCAGCCGCGGACAGGCGAACACTGAAGCTTTCTTT. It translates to CASSRGQANTEAFF.

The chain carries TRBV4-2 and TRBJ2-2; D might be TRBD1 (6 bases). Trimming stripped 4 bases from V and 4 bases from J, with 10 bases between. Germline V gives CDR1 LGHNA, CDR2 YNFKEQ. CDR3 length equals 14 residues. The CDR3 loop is CASSLGTPTGELFF. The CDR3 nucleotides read TGTGCCAGCAGCCTCGGGACACCCACCGGGGAGCTGTTTTTT.

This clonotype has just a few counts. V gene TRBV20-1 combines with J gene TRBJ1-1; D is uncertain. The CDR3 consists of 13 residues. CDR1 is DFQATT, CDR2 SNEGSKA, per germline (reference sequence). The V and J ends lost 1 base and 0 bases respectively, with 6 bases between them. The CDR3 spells CSARGSLNTEAFF. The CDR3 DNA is TGCAGTGCTAGAGGCAGTTTGAACACTGAAGCTTTCTTT.

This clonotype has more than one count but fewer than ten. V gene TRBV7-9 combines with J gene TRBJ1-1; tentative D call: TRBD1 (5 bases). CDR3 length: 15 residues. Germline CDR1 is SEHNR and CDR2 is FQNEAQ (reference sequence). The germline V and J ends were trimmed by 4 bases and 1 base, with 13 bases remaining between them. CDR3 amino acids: CASSSPPGRNTEAFF. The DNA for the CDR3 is TGTGCCAGCAGCTCCCCTCCGGGACGGAACACTGAAGCTTTCTTT. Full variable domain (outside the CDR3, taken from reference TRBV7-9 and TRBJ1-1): DTGVSQNPRHKITKRGQNVTFRCDPISEHNRLYWYRQTLGQGPEFLTYFQNEAQLEKSRLLSDRFSAERPKGSFSTLEIQRTEQGDSAMYLCASSSPPGRNTEAFFGQGTRLTVV.

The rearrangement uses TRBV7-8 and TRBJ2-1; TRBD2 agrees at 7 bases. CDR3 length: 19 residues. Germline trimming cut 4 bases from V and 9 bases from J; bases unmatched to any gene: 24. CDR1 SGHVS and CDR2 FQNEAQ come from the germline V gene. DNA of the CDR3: TGTGCCAGCAGCTCGGGGCGGCTAGCGGACTTCTACAATGAGTTTGAGCAGTTCTTC. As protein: CASSSGRLADFYNEFEQFF.

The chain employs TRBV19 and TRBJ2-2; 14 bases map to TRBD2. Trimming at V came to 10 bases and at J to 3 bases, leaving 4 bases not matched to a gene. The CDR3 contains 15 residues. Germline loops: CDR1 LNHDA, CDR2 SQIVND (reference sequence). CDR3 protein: CATPTSGRDTGELFF. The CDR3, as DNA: TGTGCCACCCCGACTAGCGGGAGGGACACCGGGGAGCTGTTTTTT.

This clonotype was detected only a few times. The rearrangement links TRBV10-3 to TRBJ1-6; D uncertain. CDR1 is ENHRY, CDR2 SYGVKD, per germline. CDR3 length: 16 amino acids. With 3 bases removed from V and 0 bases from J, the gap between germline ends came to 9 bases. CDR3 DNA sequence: TGTGCCATCAGTGAACGGGAAAGCTCCTATAATTCACCCCTCCACTTT. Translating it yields CAISERESSYNSPLHF.

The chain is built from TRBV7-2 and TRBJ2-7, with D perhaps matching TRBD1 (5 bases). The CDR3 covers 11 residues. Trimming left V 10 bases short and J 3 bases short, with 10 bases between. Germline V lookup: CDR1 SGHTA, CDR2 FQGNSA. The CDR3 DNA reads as TGTGCCACCCAAACAGGCTACGAGCAGTACTTC. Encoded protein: CATQTGYEQYF.

The CDR3 region is CASSLLPRGPKDSPLHF. The CDR3 DNA is TGTGCCAGCAGCTTACTCCCCAGGGGGCCGAAGGATTCACCCCTCCACTTT. This chain connects TRBV7-9 to TRBJ1-6, with 8 bases matching TRBD1. Germline lookup yields CDR1 SEHNR and CDR2 FQNEAQ (reference sequence). The junction had 11 bases not matched to a gene; V was cut back by 2 bases and J by 8 bases. The CDR3 is made up of 17 amino acids.

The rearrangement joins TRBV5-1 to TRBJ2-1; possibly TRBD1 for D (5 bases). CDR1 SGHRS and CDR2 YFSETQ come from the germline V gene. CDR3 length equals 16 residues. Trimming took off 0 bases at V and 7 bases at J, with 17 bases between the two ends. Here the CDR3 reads CASSLGISSAGNEQFF. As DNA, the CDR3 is TGCGCCAGCAGCTTGGGTATCAGCAGCGCAGGGAATGAGCAGTTCTTC.

CDR3 loop: CASSLEGGRVTEAFF. CDR3 DNA sequence: TGCGCCAGCAGCTTGGAGGGGGGTCGAGTCACTGAAGCTTTCTTT. The rearrangement links TRBV5-1 to TRBJ1-1; TRBD1 is a possible D gene (6 bases). The CDR3 totals 15 residues. Germline V gives CDR1 SGHRS, CDR2 YFSETQ. Trimming shortened V by 0 bases and J by 4 bases, and 13 bases separated the two germline ends.

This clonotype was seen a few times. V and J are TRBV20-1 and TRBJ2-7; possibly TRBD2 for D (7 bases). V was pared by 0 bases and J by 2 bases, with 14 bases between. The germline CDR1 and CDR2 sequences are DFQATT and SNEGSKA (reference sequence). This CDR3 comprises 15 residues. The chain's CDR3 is CSARDGGGPAYEQYF. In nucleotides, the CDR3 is TGCAGTGCTAGAGATGGGGGGGGGCCCGCCTACGAGCAGTACTTC.

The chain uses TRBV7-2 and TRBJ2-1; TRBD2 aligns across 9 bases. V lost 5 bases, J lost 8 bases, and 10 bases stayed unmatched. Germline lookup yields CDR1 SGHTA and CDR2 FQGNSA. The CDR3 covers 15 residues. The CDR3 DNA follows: TGTGCCAGCAGCCCTGGGGCTAGCGGGGTGGATGAGCAGTTCTTC. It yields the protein CASSPGASGVDEQFF.

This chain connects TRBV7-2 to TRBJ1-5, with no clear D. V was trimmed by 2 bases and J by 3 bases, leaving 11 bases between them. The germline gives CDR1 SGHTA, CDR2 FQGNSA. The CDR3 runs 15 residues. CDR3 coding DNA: TGTGCCAGCAGCTTATCCAGGCGGTTCAATCAGCCCCAGCATTTT. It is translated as CASSLSRRFNQPQHF.

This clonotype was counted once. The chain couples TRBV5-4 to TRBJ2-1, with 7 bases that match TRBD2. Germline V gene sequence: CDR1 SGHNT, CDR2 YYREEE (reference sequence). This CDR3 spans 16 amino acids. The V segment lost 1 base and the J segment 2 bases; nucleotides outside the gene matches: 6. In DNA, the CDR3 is TGTGCCAGCAGCTTGCCCGGGGGGAACACCTACAATGAGCAGTTCTTC. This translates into CASSLPGGNTYNEQFF.

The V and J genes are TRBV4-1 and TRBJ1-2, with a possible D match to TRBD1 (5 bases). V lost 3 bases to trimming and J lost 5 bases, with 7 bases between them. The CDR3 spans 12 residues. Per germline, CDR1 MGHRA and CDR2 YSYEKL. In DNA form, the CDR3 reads TGCGCCAGCAGCCAGGCAGGGTATGGCTACACCTTC. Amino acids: CASSQAGYGYTF.